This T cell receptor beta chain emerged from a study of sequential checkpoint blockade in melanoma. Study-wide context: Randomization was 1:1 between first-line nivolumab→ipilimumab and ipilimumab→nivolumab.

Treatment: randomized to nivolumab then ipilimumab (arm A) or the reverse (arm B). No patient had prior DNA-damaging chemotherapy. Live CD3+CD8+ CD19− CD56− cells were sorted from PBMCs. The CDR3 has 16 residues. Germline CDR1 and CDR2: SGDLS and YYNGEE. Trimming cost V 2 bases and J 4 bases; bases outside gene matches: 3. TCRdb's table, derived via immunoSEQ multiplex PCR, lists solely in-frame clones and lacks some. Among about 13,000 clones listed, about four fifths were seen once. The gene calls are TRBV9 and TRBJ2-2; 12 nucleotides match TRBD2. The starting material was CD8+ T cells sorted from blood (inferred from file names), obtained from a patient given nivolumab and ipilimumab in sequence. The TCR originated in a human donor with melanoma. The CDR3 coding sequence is TGTGCCAGCAGCGTTTCTAGCGGGAGGGCCACCGGGGAGCTGTTTTTT. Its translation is CASSVSSGRATGELFF.